A selection of T cell receptor beta chains follows, all from one sample in a study of blood T cell repertoires in COVID-19. Sequencing was performed with immunoSEQ multiplex PCR; in TCRdb, only in-frame clones are kept and a portion is missing. The sample has about 68,000 clones, roughly nine tenths seen once. The sample consisted of peripheral blood. The receptors come from a man in his forties or fifties with acute or convalescent COVID-19. Each CDR3 is given with its conserved first and last residue. A D gene is named only where the DNA matches it firmly. A clone size is listed for some rows: how often the clone was seen (once, few, many), or a class if it is expanded.

>TRBV10-3|TRBJ1-1|NA|NA
TGTGCCATCAGTGAGTCGGACAGCTGGACGAACACTGAAGCTTTCTTT
CAISESDSWTNTEAFF
>TRBV27|TRBJ1-4|NA|NA
TGTGCCAGCAGTCCCAAACAGGCAGTGAGGGAAAAACTGTTTTTT
CASSPKQAVREKLFF
>TRBV7-9|TRBJ1-3|NA|NA
TGTGCCAGCAGCGTTGCAGGCACCTACTCTGGAAACACCATATATTTT
CASSVAGTYSGNTIYF
>TRBV5-1|TRBJ1-4|NA|TRBD1
TGCGCCAGCAGCTTGACGGGACAGGAAAAACTGTTTTTT
CASSLTGQEKLFF
>TRBV21-1|TRBJ2-5|NA|NA
TGTGCCAGCAGCACCCCACTAGCGGGAGGTCAAGAGACCCAGTACTTC
CASSTPLAGGQETQYF
>TRBV19|TRBJ1-5|NA|NA
TGTGCCAGTAGTATAGAGGACAGTATGTCGGAGCCCCAGCATTTT
CASSIEDSMSEPQHF
>TRBV6-5|TRBJ2-7|NA|NA
TGTGCCAGCAGTTACGCCGAAACCAGGAATACCTACGAGCAGTACTTC
CASSYAETRNTYEQYF
>TRBV9|TRBJ2-1|NA|NA
TGTGCCAGCAGCGTAGAGGCAGGCTACAATGAGCAGTTCTTC
CASSVEAGYNEQFF
>TRBV7-6|TRBJ2-2|NA|NA
TGTGCCAGCAGCTTTAGCGTCGAGGGGGCGAACACCGGGGAGCTGTTTTTT
CASSFSVEGANTGELFF
>TRBV10-3|TRBJ1-2|NA|NA
TGTGCCATCAGTGAAAATTTAAACTATGGCTACACCTTC
CAISENLNYGYTF
>TRBV9|TRBJ2-1|NA|NA
TGTGCCAGCAGCGTAGCTGAGGAACAGGGGGGGTACAATGAGCAGTTCTTC
CASSVAEEQGGYNEQFF
>TRBV19|TRBJ1-1|NA|TRBD1
TGTGCCATTAGCCGGGACAGCCACACTGAAGCTTTCTTT
CAISRDSHTEAFF
>TRBV9|TRBJ2-3|NA|NA
TGTGCCAGCAGCGTACTTGCGTCTGGCACAGATACGCAGTATTTT
CASSVLASGTDTQYF
>TRBV27|TRBJ1-1|NA|TRBD1
TGTGCCAGCAGGGCGGACAGGATGAAGAACACTGAAGCTTTCTTT
CASRADRMKNTEAFF
>TRBV18|TRBJ2-1|NA|TRBD2
TGTGCCAGCTCACCAACCGGGACTACCAATGAGCAGTTCTTC
CASSPTGTTNEQFF
>TRBV29-1|TRBJ1-1|NA|NA
TGCAGCGTTGAATGGGGGGGGGATGAAGCTTTCTTT
CSVEWGGDEAFF
>TRBV5-6|TRBJ2-1|NA|NA
TGTGCCAGCAGCCCTTGGACAGCCGGAACCGACAATGAGCAGTTCTTC
CASSPWTAGTDNEQFF
>TRBV19|TRBJ1-6|NA|TRBD1
TGTGCCAGTAGTATAGATTTGGCCGGACAGGGGAATTCACCCCTCCACTTT
CASSIDLAGQGNSPLHF
>TRBV6-5|TRBJ1-1|NA|TRBD1
TGTGCCAGCACCCTGACAGGGGGCCTGAAGGGAGCTTTCTTT
CASTLTGGLKGAFF
>TRBV24-1|TRBJ1-1|once|NA
TGTGCCACCAGTGATAACAGGAGCCCCACTGAAGCTTTCTTT
CATSDNRSPTEAFF
>TRBV4-3|TRBJ2-7|NA|NA
TGCGCCAGCAGCCAAGGCGGCGGGTTTGGGGAGCAGTACTTC
CASSQGGGFGEQYF
>TRBV3-1/TRBV3-2|TRBJ1-5|NA|NA
TGTGCCAGCAGCCAAGATTCGGCAGGTAGCAATCAGCCCCAGCATTTT
CASSQDSAGSNQPQHF
>TRBV7-9|TRBJ1-5|NA|TRBD1
TGTGCCAGCAGCTTATCAGGACAGGACAATCAGCCCCAGCATTTT
CASSLSGQDNQPQHF
>TRBV7-2|TRBJ2-3|NA|TRBD2
TGTGCCAGCAGCTTAGCACTAGCGGGAGGGTGGGATACGCAGTATTTT
CASSLALAGGWDTQYF
>TRBV9|TRBJ2-3|NA|NA
TGTGCCAGCAGCCGACAGACCACAGATACGCAGTATTTT
CASSRQTTDTQYF
>TRBV29-1|TRBJ1-4|NA|NA
TGCAGCGCAAGCGGGACTAATGAAAAACTGTTTTTT
CSASGTNEKLFF
>TRBV6-2/TRBV6-3|TRBJ1-2|few|NA
TGTGCCAGCAGTTACTCGGGCGGACTATCTAACTATGGCTACACCTTC
CASSYSGGLSNYGYTF
>TRBV7-9|TRBJ2-2|NA|TRBD2
TGTGCCAGCAGCTTACTAGCGGGAGTTGGCGGTTCCGGGGAGCTGTTTTTT
CASSLLAGVGGSGELFF
>TRBV6-6|TRBJ1-4|NA|NA
TGTGCCAGCAGCCAGGGGTTATCTAATGAAAAACTGTTTTTT
CASSQGLSNEKLFF
>TRBV5-5|TRBJ2-4|NA|NA
TGTGCCAGCAGCTTGGGGGTCTTGACAGGTTCCGCCAAAAACATTCAGTACTTC
CASSLGVLTGSAKNIQYF
>TRBV19|TRBJ1-1|NA|NA
TGTGCCAGTAGTATTGAAGGGGGAACTGAAGCTTTCTTT
CASSIEGGTEAFF
>TRBV3-1/TRBV3-2|TRBJ2-4|NA|NA
TGTGCCAGCAGCCAAGCCGGTAGGGGTCAGTACTTC
CASSQAGRGQYF
>TRBV27|TRBJ2-7|NA|TRBD1
TGTGCCAGCACCTCCCGGGACAGGGGGGCCGAGCAGTACTTC
CASTSRDRGAEQYF
>TRBV9|TRBJ2-3|NA|TRBD2
TGTGCCAGCAGCGTAACTAGCGGGCAAAGGGATACGCAGTATTTT
CASSVTSGQRDTQYF
>TRBV18|TRBJ1-2|NA|NA
TGTGCCAGCTCACCAGACACCACAACCCTATACGGCTACACCTTC
CASSPDTTTLYGYTF
>TRBV5-1|TRBJ2-2|NA|NA
TGCGCCAGCAGCCCACAAGACACCGGGGAGCTGTTTTTT
CASSPQDTGELFF
>TRBV12-5|TRBJ2-6|NA|TRBD2
TGTGCTAGTGGTTTGGTACCTCGTTGGAGTTCTAGCGGGATATCTGGGGCCAACGTCCTGACTTTC
CASGLVPRWSSSGISGANVLTF
>TRBV5-8|TRBJ2-1|NA|TRBD2
TGTGCCAGCATCCCGGGACTAGCCTACAATGAGCAGTTCTTC
CASIPGLAYNEQFF
>TRBV6-2/TRBV6-3|TRBJ2-4|NA|TRBD1
TGTGCCAGCAGTACCCCCGGACAGGGCACGGACATTCAGTACTTC
CASSTPGQGTDIQYF
>TRBV9|TRBJ2-5|NA|TRBD2
TGTGCCAGCAGCCCACAGCGGGCTAGCGGGAGTACGGAGACCCAGTACTTC
CASSPQRASGSTETQYF
>TRBV27|TRBJ2-3|NA|NA
TGTGCCAGCAGTTCCCATCAGGCGGGATGGGATACGCAGTATTTT
CASSSHQAGWDTQYF
>TRBV24-1|TRBJ2-3|NA|NA
TGTGCCACCAGTGACCGATCGGGTTCGGATACGCAGTATTTT
CATSDRSGSDTQYF
>TRBV9|TRBJ2-1|NA|NA
TGTGCCAGCAGCGACCCCACAGGGGAGGTAGGCTCCTACAATGAGCAGTTCTTC
CASSDPTGEVGSYNEQFF
>TRBV2|TRBJ1-2|NA|TRBD1
TGTGCCAGCAGTGAACGGGCAGGGGGAGATGGCTACACCTTC
CASSERAGGDGYTF
>TRBV28|TRBJ2-7|NA|NA
TGTGCCACACAGGGTTTCGTCTACGAGCAGTACTTC
CATQGFVYEQYF
>TRBV7-2|TRBJ2-5|NA|TRBD1
TGTGCCAGCAGCTTGCAGTGGACAGGGGGCTCGGGAGAGACCCAGTACTTC
CASSLQWTGGSGETQYF
>TRBV7-2|TRBJ2-5|NA|NA
TGTGCCAGCAGCCCGGGACTGTCAGAGACCCAGTACTTC
CASSPGLSETQYF
>TRBV19|TRBJ2-1|NA|TRBD2
TGTGCCAGTAGCTCCGGACTAGCGGGAACGGCACACAAGCAGTTCTTC
CASSSGLAGTAHKQFF
>TRBV27|TRBJ1-5|NA|NA
TGTGCCAGCAGTTTCGGCCAGGTAAATCAGCCCCAGCATTTT
CASSFGQVNQPQHF
>TRBV9|TRBJ2-3|NA|NA
TGTGCCAGCAGCGTAGATCATTTCACAGATACGCAGTATTTT
CASSVDHFTDTQYF
>TRBV6-5|TRBJ1-2|NA|NA
TGTGCCAGCAGCCCAACAGGGAGGGCCTATGGCTACACCTTC
CASSPTGRAYGYTF
>TRBV5-4|TRBJ2-3|NA|NA
TGTGCCAGCAGCCGGGATGAGGGTTTAAGCACAGATACGCAGTATTTT
CASSRDEGLSTDTQYF
>TRBV19|TRBJ1-2|NA|NA
TGTGCCAGTAGTACGGACAGTGTCTGGGACTATGGCTACACCTTC
CASSTDSVWDYGYTF
>TRBV10-2|TRBJ1-5|NA|NA
TGCGCCAGCAGTGACTTATCGTCGGGGCCCCAGCATTTT
CASSDLSSGPQHF
>TRBV10-3|TRBJ1-1|once|NA
TGTGCCATCAGTGAGTCCGGGGGGGCGTCGGCTGAAGCTTTCTTT
CAISESGGASAEAFF
>TRBV5-6|TRBJ2-3|NA|TRBD2
TGTGCCAGCAGCAGCAGCGGGACTAGCACAGATACGCAGTATTTT
CASSSSGTSTDTQYF
>TRBV6-5|TRBJ2-5|NA|NA
TGTGCCAGCAGGCGGCCGGGGGATTTGCTTGAGACCCAGTACTTC
CASRRPGDLLETQYF
>TRBV10-2|TRBJ2-3|NA|TRBD2
TGCGCCAGCAGCGGACTAGCGGGAGCAGATACGCAGTATTTT
CASSGLAGADTQYF
>TRBV6-5|TRBJ2-3|few|TRBD1
TGTGCCAGCAGTTCCGGGACAGGGGGCGGTGGGGATACGCAGTATTTT
CASSSGTGGGGDTQYF
>TRBV5-4|TRBJ2-5|NA|TRBD2
TGTGCCAGCAGCCCCCTGGGGGGGACTAGCGGGATTCGTGGAGAGACCCAGTACTTC
CASSPLGGTSGIRGETQYF